These T cell receptor beta chains were read from a single sample in a study of B cell selection in AIRE deficiency. Produced via immunoSEQ multiplex PCR; TCRdb's table is partial and in-frame only. Altogether about 24,000 clones are present, roughly 95% being singletons, with the ten largest covering around 0.22%. The sequenced sample consisted of CD4+CD127+ conventional T cells sorted from PBMCs. The receptor source for this set is a human donor in good health. The CDR3 runs from the conserved cysteine through the conserved F or W. The order of the fields is D gene, V gene, J gene, clone size, CDR3 protein, CDR3 DNA. The D gene is left open where the match is weak. Size is omitted from some rows. Given values are once, few, many or a class for expanded clones.

>TRBD1|TRBV2|TRBJ1-1|.
CASSLTGQNTEAFF
TGTGCCAGCAGCTTGACAGGGCAGAACACTGAAGCTTTCTTT
>TRBD1|TRBV19|TRBJ1-2|.
CASSPGGYGYTF
TGTGCCAGTAGTCCAGGGGGTTATGGCTACACCTTC
>.|TRBV19|TRBJ1-2|once
CASSTGSRYGYTF
TGTGCCAGCTCTACAGGGAGTCGCTATGGCTACACCTTC
>.|TRBV6-1|TRBJ2-2|once
CASSESPSFNTGELFF
TGTGCCAGCAGTGAATCCCCTTCATTTAACACCGGGGAGCTGTTTTTT
>.|TRBV7-9|TRBJ2-5|.
CASSTIGQPQETQYF
TGTGCCAGCAGCACGATAGGACAGCCCCAAGAGACCCAGTACTTC
>TRBD2|TRBV11-3|TRBJ2-1|.
CASSSSGSGSYNEQFF
TGTGCCAGCAGCTCCAGCGGGAGTGGTTCCTACAATGAGCAGTTCTTC
>.|TRBV10-1|TRBJ2-1|.
CASSKGGNEQFF
TGCGCCAGCAGTAAGGGGGGAAATGAGCAGTTCTTC
>TRBD1|TRBV7-2|TRBJ2-7|.
CASSSSGTGLSKQYF
TGTGCCAGCAGCTCTTCCGGGACAGGGTTAAGTAAGCAGTACTTC
>TRBD1|TRBV30|TRBJ2-1|.
CAWGRDRVGEQFF
TGTGCCTGGGGCCGAGACAGGGTCGGTGAGCAGTTCTTC
>TRBD1|TRBV10-3|TRBJ2-2|.
CAISEGTGSGELFF
TGTGCCATCAGTGAGGGGACAGGGAGCGGGGAGCTGTTTTTT
>.|TRBV7-2|TRBJ2-7|.
CASSRGRASYEQYF
TGTGCCAGCAGCCGTGGAAGGGCCTCCTACGAGCAGTACTTC
>.|TRBV15|TRBJ2-1|.
CATSRDLHGDEQFF
TGTGCCACCAGCAGAGATCTTCACGGAGATGAGCAGTTCTTC
>.|TRBV7-2|TRBJ1-1|.
CASSSSLNTEAFF
TGTGCCAGCAGCTCCAGTTTGAACACTGAAGCTTTCTTT
>TRBD1|TRBV29-1|TRBJ2-6|.
CSVRTGRRSGANVLTF
TGCAGCGTCCGGACAGGGCGCCGCTCTGGGGCCAACGTCCTGACTTTC
>.|TRBV7-7|TRBJ1-4|.
CASSLTDGKNEKLFF
TGTGCTAGCAGCTTAACTGACGGGAAGAATGAAAAACTGTTTTTT
>.|TRBV19|TRBJ1-2|once
CASSMVDRNGYGYTF
TGTGCCAGTAGTATGGTTGACAGGAATGGTTATGGCTACACCTTC
>.|TRBV5-1|TRBJ2-7|.
CASSLGGHDYEQYF
TGCGCCAGCAGCTTGGGGGGACACGATTACGAGCAGTACTTC
>TRBD2|TRBV7-9|TRBJ2-3|.
CASSEWTSGPSTDTQYF
TGTGCCAGCAGCGAGTGGACTAGCGGCCCTAGCACAGATACGCAGTATTTT
>.|TRBV19|TRBJ1-2|.
CASSVQIVDYGYTF
TGTGCCAGTAGTGTGCAGATTGTGGACTATGGCTACACCTTC
>.|TRBV6-5|TRBJ2-7|.
CATTPWGRTYEQYF
TGTGCCACCACCCCCTGGGGACGGACCTACGAGCAGTACTTC
>.|TRBV28|TRBJ1-2|.
CASSLGTGLDGYTF
TGTGCCAGCAGTTTAGGTACAGGGTTGGATGGCTACACCTTC
>.|TRBV7-8|TRBJ1-1|once
CASSLVMNTEAFF
TGTGCCAGCAGCTTGGTAATGAACACTGAAGCTTTCTTT
>.|TRBV4-2|TRBJ2-7|.
CASSQGGGDSYEQYF
TGTGCCAGCAGCCAAGGGGGTGGAGACTCCTACGAGCAGTACTTC
>.|TRBV12-5|TRBJ2-5|once
CASGFEEAKRGARETQYF
TGTGCTAGTGGTTTTGAGGAGGCAAAACGGGGGGCGAGAGAGACCCAGTACTTC
>TRBD2|TRBV6-4|TRBJ2-3|.
CASSTGLADTQYF
TGTGCCAGCAGCACGGGACTAGCTGATACGCAGTATTTT
>TRBD2|TRBV10-3|TRBJ2-2|.
CAISESSREGLYFSGELFF
TGTGCCATCAGTGAGTCGAGTCGGGAGGGCCTCTATTTCTCCGGGGAGCTGTTTTTT
>TRBD2|TRBV28|TRBJ2-7|.
CASRLAGGPRYEQYF
TGTGCCAGCAGACTAGCGGGAGGGCCTCGTTACGAGCAGTACTTC
>.|TRBV6-1|TRBJ1-1|once
CASSEHPGTEAFF
TGTGCCAGCAGTGAACACCCAGGGACTGAAGCTTTCTTT
>.|TRBV21-1|TRBJ2-1|.
CASSKVSRDLAALEGEQFF
TGTGCCAGCAGCAAAGTCTCGAGGGACTTAGCGGCACTGGAGGGGGAGCAGTTCTTC
>TRBD1|TRBV5-8|TRBJ1-6|.
CASSPGTGNSPLHF
TGTGCCAGCAGCCCCGGGACAGGGAATTCACCCCTCCACTTT
>TRBD1|TRBV7-9|TRBJ1-6|.
CASSRTTGGGSPLHF
TGTGCCAGCAGCAGAACAACAGGGGGCGGTTCACCCCTCCACTTT
>.|TRBV5-6|TRBJ1-1|.
CASSLRWAGERGGAFF
TGTGCCAGCAGCTTGCGGTGGGCAGGGGAGAGAGGGGGAGCTTTCTTT
>.|TRBV5-1|TRBJ2-2|.
CASSLATGELFF
TGCGCCAGCAGCTTGGCCACCGGGGAGCTGTTTTTT
>.|TRBV5-1|TRBJ2-5|once
CASSLEETQYF
TGCGCCAGCAGCTTGGAAGAGACCCAGTACTTC
>TRBD2|TRBV9|TRBJ2-5|.
CASSASGRARETQYF
TGTGCCAGCAGCGCCAGCGGGAGGGCCAGAGAGACCCAGTACTTC
>TRBD1|TRBV4-2|TRBJ1-5|once
CASSSGTGLGNQPQHF
TGTGCCAGCAGCTCGGGGACAGGGTTGGGCAATCAGCCCCAGCATTTT
>TRBD1|TRBV6-1|TRBJ1-2|once
CASTETGTGTF
TGTGCCAGCACCGAGACCGGGACAGGGACCTTC
>.|TRBV27|TRBJ1-6|once
CASRSHLQGMWSPLHF
TGTGCCAGCAGATCCCATCTACAGGGAATGTGGTCACCCCTCCACTTT
>TRBD1|TRBV11-2|TRBJ2-7|.
CASSLRGTGPYEQYF
TGTGCCAGCAGCTTAAGAGGGACAGGACCTTACGAGCAGTACTTC
>.|TRBV4-3|TRBJ2-3|few
CASSQGLILRNTQYF
TGCGCCAGCAGCCAAGGCCTGATACTGCGAAATACGCAGTATTTT
>TRBD2|TRBV7-9|TRBJ2-7|.
CASSPGLAATYEQYF
TGTGCCAGCAGCCCTGGACTAGCGGCTACCTACGAGCAGTACTTC
>.|TRBV15|TRBJ2-2|.
CATTKGGPTGELFF
TGTGCCACCACAAAAGGAGGCCCTACCGGGGAGCTGTTTTTT
>TRBD2|TRBV28|TRBJ2-1|.
CASSLLGLAARGGSYNEQFF
TGTGCCAGCAGTTTATTAGGACTAGCGGCCCGGGGGGGGTCGTACAATGAGCAGTTCTTC
>.|TRBV5-1|TRBJ1-1|.
CASSLYATENTEAFF
TGCGCCAGCAGCTTGTATGCCACAGAGAACACTGAAGCTTTCTTT
>.|TRBV29-1|TRBJ2-1|.
CSVGTGYNEQFF
TGCAGCGTTGGGACGGGATACAATGAGCAGTTCTTC
>TRBD1|TRBV2|TRBJ1-6|.
CASSGQGTNSPLHF
TGTGCCAGCAGTGGACAGGGGACGAATTCACCCCTCCACTTT
>TRBD1|TRBV6-6|TRBJ2-2|.
CASSLGQGRTGELFF
TGTGCCAGCAGTCTCGGACAGGGACGAACCGGGGAGCTGTTTTTT
>TRBD2|TRBV6-1|TRBJ2-7|.
CASSGYSGSSYEQYF
TGTGCCAGCAGTGGCTATAGCGGGAGCTCCTACGAGCAGTACTTC
>.|TRBV11-2|TRBJ2-6|.
CASSLQVSGANVLTF
TGTGCCAGCAGCCTCCAAGTCTCTGGGGCCAACGTCCTGACTTTC